The clone carrying this TCR beta chain turned up a few times. The antigen remains undetermined. Researchers amplified the TCR beta CDR3 regions from RNA transcripts. The study used the HTBI primer set for a first-round RT-PCR of the TCR CDR3. Via MiXCR, TCRdb re-called the multiplex PCR reads, giving one row per CDR3 protein. This sample has 380,000 or so distinct CDR3 sequences, with around 13% found just once. The sample belongs to a study of T cells in Graves' hyperthyroidism and ophthalmopathy. Diagnoses were established using clinical symptoms, serum thyroxine and TRAb, thyroid ultrasound and orbital computed tomography. Germline assignment: CDR1 SGHNT and CDR2 YENEEA. The CDR3 totals 14 residues. Trimming removed 0 bases from V and 5 bases from J, with 8 bases in between. General study findings and limits: Stable hyperthyroidism was told apart from ophthalmopathy by a model built on 13 V-J features.

The chain has TRBV11-3 and TRBJ2-1, with D uncertain. The TCR comes from a woman between 25 and 40 years old with Graves' hyperthyroidism. The specimen was blood. In nucleotides, the CDR3 is TGTGCCAGCAGCTTAGATCCGAAGCACAATGAGCAGTTCTTC. Amino acid sequence: CASSLDPKHNEQFF.